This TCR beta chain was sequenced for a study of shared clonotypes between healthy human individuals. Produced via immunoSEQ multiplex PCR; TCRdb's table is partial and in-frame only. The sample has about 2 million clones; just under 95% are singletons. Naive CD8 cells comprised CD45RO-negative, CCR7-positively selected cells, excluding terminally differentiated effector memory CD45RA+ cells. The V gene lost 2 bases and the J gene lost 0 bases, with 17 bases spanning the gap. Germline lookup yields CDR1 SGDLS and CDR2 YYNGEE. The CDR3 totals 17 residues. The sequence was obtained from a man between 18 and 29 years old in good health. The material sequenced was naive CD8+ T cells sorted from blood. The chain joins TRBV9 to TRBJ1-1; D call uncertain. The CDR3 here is CASSVQGRRPLNTEAFF. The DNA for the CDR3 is TGTGCCAGCAGCGTGCAAGGGAGACGTCCCCTGAACACTGAAGCTTTCTTT.